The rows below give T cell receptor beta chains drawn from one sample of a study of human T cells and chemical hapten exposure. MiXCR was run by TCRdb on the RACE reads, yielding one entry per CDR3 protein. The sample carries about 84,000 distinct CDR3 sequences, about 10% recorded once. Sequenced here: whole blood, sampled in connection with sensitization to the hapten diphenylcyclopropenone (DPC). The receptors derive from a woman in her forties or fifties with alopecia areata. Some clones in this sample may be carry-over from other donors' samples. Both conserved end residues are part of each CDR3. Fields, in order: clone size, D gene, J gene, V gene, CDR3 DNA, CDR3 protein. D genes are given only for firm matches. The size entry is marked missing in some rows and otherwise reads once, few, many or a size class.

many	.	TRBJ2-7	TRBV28	TGTGCCAGCAGCTTAAAGATTGGGGCCTCCTACGAGCAGTACTTC	CASSLKIGASYEQYF
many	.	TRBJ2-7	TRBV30	TGTGCCTGGAGTGTGGGTGTCTACGAGCAGTACTTC	CAWSVGVYEQYF
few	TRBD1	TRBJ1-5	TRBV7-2	TGTGCCAGCAGCCCCCGGACAGGGAGGGGCAATCAGCCCCAGCATTTT	CASSPRTGRGNQPQHF
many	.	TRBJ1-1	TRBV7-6	TGTGCCAGCAGCTTACCGACCCCCGTAGAGGCACCATCAGGGGACACTGAAGCTTTCTTT	CASSLPTPVEAPSGDTEAFF
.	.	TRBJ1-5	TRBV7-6	TGTGCCAGCAGCTTGAGGGGGAATCAGCCCCAGCATTTT	CASSLRGNQPQHF
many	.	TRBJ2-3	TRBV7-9	TGTGCCAGCAGCTACGGGGGCGGGGATACGCAGTATTTT	CASSYGGGDTQYF
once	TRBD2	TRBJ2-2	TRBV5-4	TGTGCCAGCACCCCGGACGGTTCCGGGAGGGCCACCGGGGAGCTGTTTTTT	CASTPDGSGRATGELFF
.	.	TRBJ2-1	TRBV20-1	TGCAGTGCTAGAGATTCAATCAATGAGCAGTTCTTC	CSARDSINEQFF
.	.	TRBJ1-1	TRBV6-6	TGTGCCAGCACCCAAAGGGGGTTCGGCACTGAAGCTTTCTTT	CASTQRGFGTEAFF
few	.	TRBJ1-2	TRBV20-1	TGCAGTGCTAGATTGGCCTATGGCTACACCTTC	CSARLAYGYTF
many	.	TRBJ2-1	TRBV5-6	TGTGCCAGCAGCGCCGGGTTCACCTCGACCTACAATGAGCAGTTCTTC	CASSAGFTSTYNEQFF
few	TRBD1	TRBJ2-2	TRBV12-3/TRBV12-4	TGTGCCAGCAGGGACCGGGGCAGGGGGCTCCGTTTTTCGAACACCGGGGAGCTGTTTTTT	CASRDRGRGLRFSNTGELFF
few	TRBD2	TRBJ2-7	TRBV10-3	TGTGCCATCAGTTGGCGGGAGGGTTTCGAGCAGTACTTC	CAISWREGFEQYF
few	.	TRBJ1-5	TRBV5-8	TGTGCCAGCAGCTTGGTCAGGGGTGGACAGCCCCAGCATTTT	CASSLVRGGQPQHF
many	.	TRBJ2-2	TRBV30	TGTGCCTGGGGAAGGTCGGGAGCCGGGGAGCTGTTTTTT	CAWGRSGAGELFF
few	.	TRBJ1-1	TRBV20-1	TGCAGTGCGTTTGTTGGCGCAACGAACACTGAAGCTTTCTTT	CSAFVGATNTEAFF
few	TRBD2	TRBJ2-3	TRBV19	TGTGCCAGTATGGTGAGCGGGAGGGCTGGAGATACGCAGTATTTT	CASMVSGRAGDTQYF
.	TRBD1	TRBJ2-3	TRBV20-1	TGCAGTGGTACCGGGACAGGGGGCGTTGCAGATACGCAGTATTTT	CSGTGTGGVADTQYF
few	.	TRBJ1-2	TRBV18	TGTGCCAGCTCCCCCGGGTTAGGGAATGGCTACACCTTC	CASSPGLGNGYTF
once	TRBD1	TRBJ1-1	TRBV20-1	TGCAGTGCTAGGGTACAGGGGGAGCTCGTCGGAGCTTTCTTT	CSARVQGELVGAFF
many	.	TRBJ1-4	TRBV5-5	TGTGCCAGCAGCTTGGCGTGGGCGACTAATGAAAAACTGTTTTTT	CASSLAWATNEKLFF
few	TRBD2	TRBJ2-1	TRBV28	TGTGCCAGCAGTTTATTTGCTAGCGGGAGGGCCCTGCTTGAGCAGTTCTTC	CASSLFASGRALLEQFF
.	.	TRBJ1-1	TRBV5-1	TGCGCCAGCAGCTTGGATATAGGGTGGAACACTGAAGCTTTCTTT	CASSLDIGWNTEAFF
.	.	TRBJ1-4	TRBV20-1	TGCAGTGCTAGAGAAGGGGGACGAAATGAAAAACTGTTTTTT	CSAREGGRNEKLFF
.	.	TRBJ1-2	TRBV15	TGTGCCACCAGCCTTCGGACGGCCGTTTCGGGCTATGGCTACACCTTC	CATSLRTAVSGYGYTF
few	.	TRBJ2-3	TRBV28	TGTGCCAGCAGTTTATCGCTTCCTAGCACAGATACGCAGTATTTT	CASSLSLPSTDTQYF
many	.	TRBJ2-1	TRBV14	TGTGCCAGCAGCCAGAGGTTGAGGAGCTCCTACAATGAGCAGTTCTTC	CASSQRLRSSYNEQFF
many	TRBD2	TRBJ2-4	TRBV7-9	TGTGCCAGCAGCCCTACTAGCGGGAGGGCTGGCGGCAGCATTCAGTACTTC	CASSPTSGRAGGSIQYF
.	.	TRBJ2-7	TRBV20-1	TGCAGTGCTAGCCTTCCCCGGGACGGAACCTACGAGCAGTACTTC	CSASLPRDGTYEQYF
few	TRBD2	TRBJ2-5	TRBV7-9	TGTGCCAGCAGCCCGAAGAGGAGACTAGCGGTCCAAGAGACCCAGTACTTC	CASSPKRRLAVQETQYF
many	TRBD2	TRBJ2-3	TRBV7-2	TGTGCCAGCAGCTTAACAGCGGGAGGAGATACGCAGTATTTT	CASSLTAGGDTQYF
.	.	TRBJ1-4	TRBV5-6	TGTGCCAGCAGCCGGACTGATCCTGTTGGAAAACTGTTTTTT	CASSRTDPVGKLFF
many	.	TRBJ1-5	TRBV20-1	TGCAGTGCTTGGGCGGGGGGCAGGCAGCCCCAGCATTTT	CSAWAGGRQPQHF
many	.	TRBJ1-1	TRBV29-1	TGCAGCGTTGGTGAGAGCTCTGTAGGCACTGAAGCTTTCTTT	CSVGESSVGTEAFF
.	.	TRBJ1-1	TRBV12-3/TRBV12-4	TGTGCCAGCAGTTTGCAGGCCATGAACACTGAAGCTTTCTTT	CASSLQAMNTEAFF
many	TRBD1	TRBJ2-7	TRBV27	TGTGCCAGCAGCCGATATCCATCCGACAGGGGCTACGAGCAGTACTTC	CASSRYPSDRGYEQYF
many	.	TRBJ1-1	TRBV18	TGTGCCAGCTCACCGGGGCCGAACACTGAAGCTTTCTTT	CASSPGPNTEAFF
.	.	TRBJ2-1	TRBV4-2	TGTGCCAGCAGCCAAGATCCAGCGAGGCCTGCGGGGAGAACCTACAATGAGCAGTTCTTC	CASSQDPARPAGRTYNEQFF
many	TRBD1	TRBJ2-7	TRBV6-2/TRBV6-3	TGTGCCAGCAACACCGCCCGGGACAGGCGTACCTACGAGCAGTACTTC	CASNTARDRRTYEQYF
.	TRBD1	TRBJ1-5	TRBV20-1	TGCAGTGCCAGGGACAGGGTTAATAGCAATCAGCCCCAGCATTTT	CSARDRVNSNQPQHF
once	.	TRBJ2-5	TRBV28	TGTGCCAGCAGCCAATCAGGGGACGCGAAAGAGACCCAGTACTTC	CASSQSGDAKETQYF
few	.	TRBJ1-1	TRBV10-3	TGTGCCATCAGTGAGTCTAACGGGAACACTGAAGCTTTCTTT	CAISESNGNTEAFF
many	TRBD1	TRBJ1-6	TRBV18	TGTGCCAGCTCACGACAGGGGAGCGGCTATAATTCACCCCTCCACTTT	CASSRQGSGYNSPLHF
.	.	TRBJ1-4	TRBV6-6	TGTGCCAGTATTGACAGGCACTCTAATGAAAAACTGTTTTTT	CASIDRHSNEKLFF
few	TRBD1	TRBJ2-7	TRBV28	TGTGCCAGCAGGGGACAGGGATCCTCCTACGAGCAGTACTTC	CASRGQGSSYEQYF
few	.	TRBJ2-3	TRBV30	TGTGCCTGGAGTCGACAGGGCACAGATACGCAGTATTTT	CAWSRQGTDTQYF
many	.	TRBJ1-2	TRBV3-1	TGTGCCAGCAGCCAAGCGGTGTTGAGCTATGGCTACACCTTC	CASSQAVLSYGYTF